The subject of this entry is one T cell receptor beta chain. Its binding antigen is unknown. Per-nucleotide qualities are absent, and no much larger clonotype sits a single base away. This entry is derived from a study of blood T cell repertoires in COVID-19 (dated by TCRdb to the early 2020s). The study in broad terms: Samples from collaborators originated in the United States, Italy and Spain and spanned both the acute and convalescent phases of COVID-19. The prospective study material was composed of cDNA or gDNA derived from T cells, B-cell-depleted T cells, or PBMCs. Subjects who had been exposed to COVID-19, were actively infected with it, or had recovered from it provided the deeply sampled blood TCRbeta repertoires that made up the dataset. A freely available public database, intended as a resource for researchers studying the immune response to SARS-CoV-2, is where the repertoires were released. Samples came from the ongoing ImmuneRACE study (first 160 participants) plus 1,254 subjects from 6 global collaborators. The sample metadata nearly always contained a de-identified subject ID, COVID-19 status, age in years and sex. Where available, HLA class I and class II types were taken from metadata supplied by the sample provider and were not determined by assay-based typing. Study-wide conclusions, independent of this receptor: How much clinical and demographic metadata was included differed by source and by participant, and the metadata was provided uncurated.

TCRbeta CDR3 regions were amplified from genomic DNA by means of the immunoSEQ Assay, a bias-controlled multiplex PCR. The authors' pipeline ran thus. Nucleated cell counts per sample were estimated from amplification of reference gene primers within the assay. To quantify the absolute abundance of each unique TCRbeta CDR3 rearrangement, sequence reads were collapsed and filtered. For each sample, productive Simpson clonality was calculated as the square root of Simpson's diversity index across productive rearrangements. TCRdb mirrors the immuneACCESS table, restricted to in-frame sequences. Some clones are absent from its copies; in checked studies, under half trace to an unresolved V gene, and the reason for the others is unknown. The DNA gave D and trimming, while V, J and clone size come from that table. The sample records about 150,000 clones, approximately 78% of which are singletons. Jointly, the top ten make up 13% to 15% of the sample.

The CDR3 covers 19 residues, taking in both the cysteine and the phenylalanine. CDR3 DNA is the only sequence kept; it has 57 bases, read in frame from the first base. Trimming costs V 5 bases and J 4 bases, and their ends lie 29 bases apart. CDR1 and CDR2 are drawn from the germline V gene (reference sequence): SEHNR, FQNEAQ. The collaborating institutions used their own protocols to collect whole blood in K2EDTA tubes. Collaborator samples were shipped for TCRbeta analysis as frozen whole blood, isolated PBMCs, or DNA extracted from either sample type. What was sequenced was peripheral blood. This TCR came from a human donor with acute or convalescent COVID-19. The donor label of this sample is uncertain. Recombination joined TRBV7-9 with TRBJ2-5; TRBD1 could be the D gene, as 6 bases match. The CDR3 corresponds to CASSPTGFGLGELRETQYF. Here is the DNA: TGTGCCAGCAGCCCAACAGGGTTTGGGTTAGGGGAACTGAGAGAGACCCAGTACTTC.